The clone carrying this T cell receptor beta chain was seen a handful of times. Its antigen is as yet unknown. The entry originates in a study of T-cell reconstitution after alpha-beta-depleted transplantation in children. Study-wide results and caveats: Certain patients had high TCRbeta diversity at day 60, and it came from recipient T cells and thymic progenitors that survived. When one year had passed after transplant, most T-cell counts and diversity came from newly produced T cells. Reportedly, only several hundred clones from non-depleted graft cells drove alpha-beta T-cell counts at about two months.

Unique molecular identifiers were incorporated when the TCRbeta library was constructed. One entry per CDR3 protein results from TCRdb running MiXCR on the PCR reads. This table has about a million distinct CDR3 sequences, about 29% appearing once. The sample here was PBMCs, mostly from graft donor cells, taken 360 days after TCRalphabeta/CD19-depleted stem cell transplant. The TCR comes from a boy less than two years old who had a stem cell transplant for SCID, so the T cells may come from the graft donor.

CDR3 residues: CASSDRSQGRWNTEAFF. CDR3 bases: TGTGCCAGCAGCGACCGGTCCCAGGGAAGGTGGAACACTGAAGCTTTCTTT. This chain uses TRBV12-3 or TRBV12-4 with TRBJ1-1; TRBD1 might be the D (5 bases). The CDR3 is 17 residues long. V shed 6 bases and J shed 1 base, with 21 bases lying between them.